This T cell receptor beta chain was obtained from a study of cytomegalovirus exposure and HLA in healthy donors. Clones were read by immunoSEQ multiplex PCR, and TCRdb kept only the in-frame ones, dropping some. This table holds about 67,000 clones, about 93% found once. About this clone: Its cognate antigen is unknown.

Study findings and constraints: Diagnosis of cytomegalovirus status made by the classifier reportedly showed high specificity and sensitivity. Among TCR beta chains, those listed as cytomegalovirus-associated numbered about 160.

This receptor was identified in a woman under 30 in good health and CMV-seronegative. The source material was PBMCs.

CDR3 loop: CASSPEGGAINPSGANVLTF. The CDR3 nucleotides are TGCGCCAGCAGCCCCGAGGGGGGGGCGATTAATCCCTCTGGGGCCAACGTCCTGACTTTC. The chain carries TRBV4-3 and TRBJ2-6; D may be TRBD2 (7 bases). The length of the CDR3 is 20 residues. Trimming shortened V by 4 bases and J by 0 bases, and 22 bases separated the two germline ends. CDR1 is LGHNA, CDR2 YSLEER, per germline.